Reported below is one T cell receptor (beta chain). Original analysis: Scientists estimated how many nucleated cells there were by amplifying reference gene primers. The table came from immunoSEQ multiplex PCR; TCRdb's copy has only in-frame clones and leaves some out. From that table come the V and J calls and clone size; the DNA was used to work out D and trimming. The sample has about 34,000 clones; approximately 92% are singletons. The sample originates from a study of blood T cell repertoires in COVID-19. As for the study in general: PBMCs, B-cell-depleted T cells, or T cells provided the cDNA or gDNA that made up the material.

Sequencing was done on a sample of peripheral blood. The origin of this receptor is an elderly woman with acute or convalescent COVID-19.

This chain's CDR3 is CASSYLRTEAFF. The CDR3 DNA sequence: TGTGCCAGCAGTTACCTCAGGACAGAAGCTTTCTTT. The chain couples TRBV6-2 or TRBV6-3 to TRBJ1-1; the D gene is possibly TRBD1 (5 bases). The V gene's germline CDR1 is MNHEY and CDR2 SVGEGT. The CDR3 contains 12 residues. V lost 2 bases to trimming and J lost 8 bases, with 9 bases between them.